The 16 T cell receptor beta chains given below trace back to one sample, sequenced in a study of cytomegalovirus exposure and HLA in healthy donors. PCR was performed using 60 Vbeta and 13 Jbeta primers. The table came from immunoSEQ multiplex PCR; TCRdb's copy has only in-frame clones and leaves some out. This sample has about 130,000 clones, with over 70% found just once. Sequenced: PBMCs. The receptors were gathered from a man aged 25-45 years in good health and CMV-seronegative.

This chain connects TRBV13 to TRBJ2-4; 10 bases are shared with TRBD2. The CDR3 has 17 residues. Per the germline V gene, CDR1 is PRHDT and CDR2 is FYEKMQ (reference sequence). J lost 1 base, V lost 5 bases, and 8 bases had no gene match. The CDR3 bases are TGTGCCAGCAGCCCCCGAAGCGGGAGGGAGGCCAAAAACATTCAGTACTTC. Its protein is CASSPRSGREAKNIQYF.

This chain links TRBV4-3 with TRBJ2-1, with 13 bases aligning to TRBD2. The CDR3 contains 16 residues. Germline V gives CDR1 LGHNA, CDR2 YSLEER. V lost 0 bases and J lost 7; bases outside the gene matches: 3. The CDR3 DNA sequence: TGCGCCAGCAGCCAAGATAGACTAGCGGGAGGAAATGAGCAGTTCTTC. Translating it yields CASSQDRLAGGNEQFF.

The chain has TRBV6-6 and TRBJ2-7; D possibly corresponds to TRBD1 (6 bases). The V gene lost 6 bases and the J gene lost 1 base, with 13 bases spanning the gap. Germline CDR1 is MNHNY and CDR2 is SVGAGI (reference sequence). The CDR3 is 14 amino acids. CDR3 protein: CASRPQGQSYEQYF. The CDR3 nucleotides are TGTGCCAGCAGACCCCAGGGGCAATCCTACGAGCAGTACTTC.

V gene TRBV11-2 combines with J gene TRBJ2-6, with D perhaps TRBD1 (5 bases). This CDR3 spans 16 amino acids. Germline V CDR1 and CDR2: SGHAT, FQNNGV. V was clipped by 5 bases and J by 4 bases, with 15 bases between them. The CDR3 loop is CASSIRGAGGANVLTF. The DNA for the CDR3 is TGTGCCAGCAGCATAAGGGGTGCTGGAGGGGCCAACGTCCTGACTTTC.

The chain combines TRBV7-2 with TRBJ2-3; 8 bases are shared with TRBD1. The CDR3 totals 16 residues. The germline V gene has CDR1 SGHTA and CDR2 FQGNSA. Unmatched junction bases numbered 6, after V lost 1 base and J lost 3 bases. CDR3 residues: CASSLEGTGATDTQYF. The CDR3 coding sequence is TGTGCCAGCAGCTTAGAAGGGACAGGAGCTACAGATACGCAGTATTTT.

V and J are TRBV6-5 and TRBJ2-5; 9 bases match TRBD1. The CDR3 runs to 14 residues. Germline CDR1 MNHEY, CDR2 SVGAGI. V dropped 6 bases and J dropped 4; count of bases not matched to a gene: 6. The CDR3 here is CASSDPQGAETQYF. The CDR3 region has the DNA TGTGCCAGCAGCGATCCACAGGGGGCAGAGACCCAGTACTTC.

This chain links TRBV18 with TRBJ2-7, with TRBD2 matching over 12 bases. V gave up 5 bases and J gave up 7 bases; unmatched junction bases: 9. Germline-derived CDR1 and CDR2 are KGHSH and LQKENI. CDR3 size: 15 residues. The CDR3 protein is CASSSRLAGVREQYF. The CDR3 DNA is TGTGCCAGCTCAAGCCGACTAGCGGGAGTTCGGGAGCAGTACTTC.

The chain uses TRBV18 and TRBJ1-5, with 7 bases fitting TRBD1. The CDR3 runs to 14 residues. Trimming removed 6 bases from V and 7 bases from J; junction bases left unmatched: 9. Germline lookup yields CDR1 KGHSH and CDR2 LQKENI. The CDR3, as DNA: TGTGCCAGCTCCACAGGGGCGGGTGAACAGCCCCAGCATTTT. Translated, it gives CASSTGAGEQPQHF.

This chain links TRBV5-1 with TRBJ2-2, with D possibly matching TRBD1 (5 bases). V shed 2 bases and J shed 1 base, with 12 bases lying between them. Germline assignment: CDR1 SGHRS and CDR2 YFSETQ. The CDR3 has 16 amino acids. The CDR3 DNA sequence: TGCGCCAGCAGCTTAGGGGCCTCAAGGAACACCGGGGAGCTGTTTTTT. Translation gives CASSLGASRNTGELFF.

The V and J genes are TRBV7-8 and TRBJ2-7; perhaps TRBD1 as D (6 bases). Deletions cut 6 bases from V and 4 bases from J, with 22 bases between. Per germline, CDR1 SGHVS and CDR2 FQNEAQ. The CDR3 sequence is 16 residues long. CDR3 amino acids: CASSILGTPFRYEQYF. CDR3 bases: TGTGCCAGCAGTATTCTAGGGACACCGTTTAGGTACGAGCAGTACTTC.

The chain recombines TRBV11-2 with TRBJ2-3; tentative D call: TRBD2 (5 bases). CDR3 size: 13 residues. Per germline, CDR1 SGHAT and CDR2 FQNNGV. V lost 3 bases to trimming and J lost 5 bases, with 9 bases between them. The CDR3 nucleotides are TGTGCCAGCAGCTTGACGGCGGGAGATACGCAGTATTTT. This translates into CASSLTAGDTQYF.

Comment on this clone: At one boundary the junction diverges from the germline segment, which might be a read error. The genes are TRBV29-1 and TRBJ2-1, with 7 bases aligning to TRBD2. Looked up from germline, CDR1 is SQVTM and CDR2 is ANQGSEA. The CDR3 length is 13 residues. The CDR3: CSVPGGRTPSRVF. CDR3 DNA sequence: TGCAGCGTCCCGGGAGGCCGGACTCCCTCAAGGGTCTTC.

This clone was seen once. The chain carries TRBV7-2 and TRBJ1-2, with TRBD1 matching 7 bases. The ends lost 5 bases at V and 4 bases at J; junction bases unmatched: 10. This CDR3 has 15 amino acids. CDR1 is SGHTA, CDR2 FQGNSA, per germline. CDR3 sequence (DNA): TGTGCCAGCAGCACAGGACAGGCCGCGGGCTATGGCTACACCTTC. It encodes CASSTGQAAGYGYTF.

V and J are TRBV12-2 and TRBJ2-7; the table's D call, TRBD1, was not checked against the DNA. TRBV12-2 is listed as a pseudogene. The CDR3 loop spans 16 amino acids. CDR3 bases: TGTGCAAGTCGTTTCCTGACAGGGCCCTCCAGCTACGAGCAGTACTTC. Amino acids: CASRFLTGPSSYEQYF.

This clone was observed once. CDR3: CASSTSHRGRPDTQYF. The CDR3 region has the DNA TGCGCCAGCAGCACGTCCCACAGGGGGCGGCCAGATACGCAGTATTTT. The rearrangement links TRBV5-1 to TRBJ2-3, with TRBD1 identical over 9 bases. Germline assignment: CDR1 SGHRS and CDR2 YFSETQ. The CDR3 loop spans 16 amino acids. V shed 4 bases, J shed 4 bases, and the junction held 10 bases outside the gene matches. The full variable domain, with the rest looked up from reference TRBV5-1 and TRBJ2-3, is KAGVTQTPRYLIKTRGQQVTLSCSPISGHRSVSWYQQTPGQGLQFLFEYFSETQRNKGNFPGRFSGRQFSNSRSEMNVSTLELGDSALYLCASSTSHRGRPDTQYFGPGTRLTVL.

CDR3 protein: CATLISGRAPYEQYF. The DNA for the CDR3 is TGTGCCACCCTTATAAGCGGGAGGGCCCCGTACGAGCAGTACTTC. The chain has TRBV21-1 and TRBJ2-7; the D call of TRBD2 is as the table states it, not checked on the DNA. TRBV21-1 is a recognized pseudogene. The CDR3 extends over 15 amino acids.